The 10 T cell receptor beta chains presented below share a single source sample, sequenced in a study of blood T cell repertoires in COVID-19. Libraries were prepared by immunoSEQ multiplex PCR; TCRdb keeps only in-frame clonotypes and omits some of them. The sample has 100,000 to 150,000 clones, around 82% seen once. The material sequenced was peripheral blood. These receptors were collected from a man aged 30 to 39 with COVID-19, enrolled during active disease.

The chain couples TRBV11-3 to TRBJ2-5; TRBD1 might be the D (6 bases). CDR1 SGHNT and CDR2 YENEEA come from the germline V gene. The CDR3 sequence is 13 residues long. The V gene lost 6 bases and the J gene lost 5 bases, with 13 bases spanning the gap. The chain's CDR3 is CASSRQVEETQYF. The CDR3 bases are TGTGCCAGCAGTCGACAGGTGGAGGAGACCCAGTACTTC.

The rearrangement links TRBV2 to TRBJ2-5, with D possibly TRBD1 on 6 matching bases. The V gene's germline CDR1 is SNHLY and CDR2 FYNNEI. This CDR3 has 14 amino acids. The V gene lost 0 bases and the J gene lost 5 bases, with 10 bases spanning the gap. This chain's CDR3 is CASSEALTGETQYF. The CDR3 DNA follows: TGTGCCAGCAGTGAAGCCTTAACAGGGGAGACCCAGTACTTC.

This clone was counted a single time. V and J are TRBV7-2 and TRBJ2-3; D is perhaps TRBD2 (5 bases). The CDR3 totals 16 residues. The V and J ends lost 5 bases and 4 bases respectively, with 19 bases between them. Germline assignment: CDR1 SGHTA and CDR2 FQGNSA. The DNA for the CDR3 is TGTGCCAGCAGCCTAAGGACCCGGACTGGGCCAGATACGCAGTATTTT. Its protein product is CASSLRTRTGPDTQYF. Full variable domain (outside the CDR3, taken from reference TRBV7-2 and TRBJ2-3): GAGVSQSPSNKVTEKGKDVELRCDPISGHTALYWYRQSLGQGLEFLIYFQGNSAPDKSGLPSDRFSAERTGGSVSTLTIQRTQQEDSAVYLCASSLRTRTGPDTQYFGPGTRLTVL.

The J gene is TRBJ2-5, the V gene TRBV19, with TRBD1 identical over 9 bases. The ends lost 6 bases at V and 7 bases at J; junction bases unmatched: 9. The CDR3 totals 14 residues. The germline V gene has CDR1 LNHDA and CDR2 SQIVND (reference sequence). CDR3 loop: CASSSAGTGTTQYF. In DNA, the CDR3 is TGTGCCAGTAGCTCCGCCGGGACAGGGACGACCCAGTACTTC.

The V and J genes are TRBV5-1 and TRBJ2-5, with D hard to call. Germline V lookup: CDR1 SGHRS, CDR2 YFSETQ. CDR3 length: 12 residues. Trimming stripped 0 bases from V and 5 bases from J, with 5 bases between. The CDR3 DNA sequence: TGCGCCAGCAGCTTGGCCTTTGAGACCCAGTACTTC. Residues: CASSLAFETQYF. Drawing the rest from reference TRBV5-1 and TRBJ2-5, the complete variable domain is KAGVTQTPRYLIKTRGQQVTLSCSPISGHRSVSWYQQTPGQGLQFLFEYFSETQRNKGNFPGRFSGRQFSNSRSEMNVSTLELGDSALYLCASSLAFETQYFGPGTRLLVL.

CDR3 sequence (DNA): TGTGCCAGCAGGGATGACAGTGGAAAACTGTTTTTT. It encodes CASRDDSGKLFF. V and J are TRBV12-3 or TRBV12-4 and TRBJ1-4; D is perhaps TRBD1 (5 bases). CDR3 length: 12 amino acids. Deletions cut 6 bases from V and 10 bases from J, with 12 bases between.

CDR3 residues: CASSLPYADTQYF. The DNA for the CDR3 is TGTGCCAGCAGTCTACCGTATGCAGATACGCAGTATTTT. The chain combines TRBV12-3 or TRBV12-4 with TRBJ2-3, with no clear D. V was pared by 5 bases and J by 4 bases, with 10 bases between. This CDR3 contains 13 residues.

The chain joins TRBV7-9 to TRBJ2-1, with D perhaps matching TRBD1 (5 bases). The length of the CDR3 is 14 residues. Trimming took 3 bases from V and 4 from J, leaving 10 bases between them. Per germline, CDR1 SEHNR and CDR2 FQNEAQ (reference sequence). The CDR3, as DNA: TGTGCCAGCAGCTTTCTGACAGCTTACAATGAGCAGTTCTTC. Translated: CASSFLTAYNEQFF.

The V and J genes are TRBV27 and TRBJ1-4; TRBD1 is a possible D gene (6 bases). The CDR3 length is 14 residues. V lost 5 bases and J lost 6, with 13 bases in between. Germline CDR1 MNHEY, CDR2 SMNVEV (reference sequence). This chain's CDR3 is CASSTGRGDEKLFF. The CDR3 coding sequence is TGTGCCAGCAGTACAGGGCGGGGGGATGAAAAACTGTTTTTT.

This clone was seen more than once but under ten times. The chain employs TRBV24-1 and TRBJ2-1; TRBD1 agrees at 10 bases. V dropped 2 bases and J dropped 8; count of bases not matched to a gene: 8. Germline V gene data show CDR1 as KGHDR and CDR2 as SFDVKD. The CDR3 length is 16 residues. Here the CDR3 DNA reads TGTGCCACCAGTGATTCGCGGGGGACAGGGGTCGATGAGCAGTTCTTC. Amino acid sequence: CATSDSRGTGVDEQFF.